These 18 T cell receptor beta chains were sequenced from one sample in a study of CD8+ T cells in alopecia areata. Sequencing used cDNA as its template, made by extracting RNA and reverse transcribing it. Clones were sequenced by immunoSEQ multiplex PCR, and TCRdb holds only the in-frame ones, with some missing. This sample has roughly 150,000 clones; around 47% occur once, and the top ten carry more than 6.5%. Sequenced input: CD4+ T cells sorted from blood. These receptors originate from a human donor with alopecia areata.

This chain links TRBV5-1 with TRBJ2-1; TRBD2 matches 7 bases. The CDR3 has 15 amino acids. V lost 2 bases and J lost 5; bases outside the gene matches: 7. Germline V gene lookup returns CDR1 SGHRS and CDR2 YFSETQ. Written as DNA, the CDR3 is TGCGCCAGCAGCTTATCCGGGACTACCCACAATGAGCAGTTCTTC. Residues: CASSLSGTTHNEQFF.

This clone was counted a few times. The chain couples TRBV2 to TRBJ2-3; a weak D match, TRBD2 (5 bases). Germline V gene sequence: CDR1 SNHLY, CDR2 FYNNEI. The V end lost 1 base, the J end lost 2 bases, and 10 bases lay between the germline ends. The CDR3 length is 15 residues. The CDR3: CASSEVLTNTDTQYF. Here the CDR3 DNA reads TGTGCCAGCAGTGAAGTACTGACTAACACAGATACGCAGTATTTT.

This clone has more than one count but fewer than ten. V is TRBV19 and J is TRBJ1-1; 8 bases map to TRBD1. With 3 bases clipped from V and 1 base from J, the junction kept 1 base outside the gene matches. CDR1 is LNHDA and CDR2 is SQIVND in the germline V gene (reference sequence). This CDR3 has 14 amino acids. The CDR3 protein is CASSIGTGNTEAFF. In DNA, the CDR3 is TGTGCCAGTAGTATTGGGACAGGGAACACTGAAGCTTTCTTT.

This clone was counted a few times. The genes are TRBV7-9 and TRBJ1-3; D is unclear. V lost 1 base to trimming and J lost 7 bases, with 5 bases between them. CDR3 size: 12 residues. Per the germline V gene, CDR1 is SEHNR and CDR2 is FQNEAQ (reference sequence). Here the CDR3 DNA reads TGTGCCAGCAGCTTAGACGGGAACACCATATATTTT. It specifies CASSLDGNTIYF.

The J gene is TRBJ1-1, the V gene TRBV4-1; unclear D gene. Germline CDR1 is MGHRA and CDR2 is YSYEKL. Deletions cut 0 bases from V and 11 bases from J, with 10 bases between. The CDR3 contains 12 residues. CDR3 DNA sequence: TGCGCCAGCAGCCAAGACCTCCCCCCCGCTTTCTTT. Translation: CASSQDLPPAFF.

The chain uses TRBV7-2 and TRBJ1-2; 7 nucleotides line up with TRBD1. This CDR3 comprises 13 residues. The J segment lost 7 bases and the V segment lost 3 bases, leaving 5 bases of the junction unmatched. The V gene's germline CDR1 is SGHTA and CDR2 FQGNSA. Here the CDR3 reads CASSLTGFAGYTF. In DNA, the CDR3 is TGTGCCAGCAGCTTGACAGGGTTTGCTGGCTACACCTTC.

The V gene is TRBV27, the J gene TRBJ2-3; TRBD2 agrees at 8 bases. The CDR3 extends over 16 amino acids. The V gene end was trimmed by 6 bases and the J gene end by 0 bases; junction bases not matched to a gene: 8. Germline CDR1 and CDR2: MNHEY and SMNVEV (reference sequence). In DNA, the CDR3 is TGTGCCAGCAGCCGCAGCGGGAGATATAGCACAGATACGCAGTATTTT. It encodes CASSRSGRYSTDTQYF.

This clone was seen only once. This chain joins TRBV29-1 and TRBJ2-7; D not certain. CDR3 length equals 14 residues. Germline CDR1 SQVTM, CDR2 ANQGSEA. V lost 5 bases and J lost 1, with 15 bases in between. This chain's CDR3 is CSVMGFVGSYEQYF. DNA for the CDR3: TGCAGCGTTATGGGGTTTGTTGGATCCTACGAGCAGTACTTC.

The rearrangement joins TRBV29-1 to TRBJ2-1; D is uncertain. The CDR3 totals 13 residues. The V gene lost 5 bases and the J gene lost 0 bases, with 8 bases spanning the gap. Germline CDR1 is SQVTM and CDR2 is ANQGSEA. The CDR3 spells CSVLRTSYNEQFF. Written as DNA, the CDR3 is TGCAGCGTTCTGAGAACCTCCTACAATGAGCAGTTCTTC.

In this sample, this clone turned up many times. The J gene is TRBJ2-3, the V gene TRBV12-5; D is undetermined. Per germline, CDR1 LGHNT and CDR2 FRNRAP. This CDR3 has 11 residues. Trimming removed 5 bases from V and 6 bases from J, with 6 bases in between. The CDR3 region is CASGPSDTQYF. The CDR3 DNA reads TGTGCTAGTGGTCCCTCCGATACGCAGTATTTT.

This chain connects TRBV9 to TRBJ2-5; 11 bases are a match to TRBD2. Germline V gene lookup returns CDR1 SGDLS and CDR2 YYNGEE. The CDR3 totals 17 residues. V lost 1 base and J lost 3; bases outside the gene matches: 8. CDR3 in DNA: TGTGCCAGCAGCGTAAGGGGGGGGACTAGCGGAGAAGAGACCCAGTACTTC. It translates to CASSVRGGTSGEETQYF.

The chain has TRBV5-4 and TRBJ2-2; the D is unclear. Germline V CDR1 and CDR2: SGHNT, YYREEE (reference sequence). V shed 0 bases and J shed 9 bases, with 15 bases lying between them. This CDR3 spans 15 amino acids. This chain's CDR3 is CASSLDKTTRRELFF. CDR3 DNA sequence: TGTGCCAGCAGCTTGGATAAAACAACTCGGCGGGAGCTGTTTTTT.

For this clone: A junction boundary mismatches the germline segment, possibly from a read error. V usage is TRBV4-1 and J usage is TRBJ2-7; D not certain. Germline values: CDR1 MGHRA, CDR2 YSYEKL. This CDR3 is built from 9 residues. Written as DNA, the CDR3 is TGCGCCAGCAGCCAAGCCGGGTCTTTC. Residues: CASSQAGSF.

This clone has only a few counts. The J gene is TRBJ1-2, the V gene TRBV30; D unresolved. The ends were cut back, 0 bases at V and 2 bases at J, with 10 bases in the middle. Germline V gene data show CDR1 as GTSNPN and CDR2 as SVGIG (reference sequence). The CDR3 totals 14 residues. The CDR3 DNA reads TGTGCCTGGAGTGTACCTGGGCAGAACTATGGCTACACCTTC. This gives the protein CAWSVPGQNYGYTF.

V usage is TRBV4-1 and J usage is TRBJ2-5, with D perhaps TRBD2 (5 bases). Germline V CDR1 and CDR2: MGHRA, YSYEKL. The CDR3 covers 14 residues. The V gene lost 0 bases and the J gene lost 8 bases, with 13 bases spanning the gap. CDR3 sequence (DNA): TGCGCCAGCAGCCAAGACGGTAGGACTGGCACCCAGTACTTC. Translating it yields CASSQDGRTGTQYF.

The chain combines TRBV11-2 with TRBJ2-1; D remains ambiguous. V was clipped by 7 bases and J by 0 bases, with 13 bases between them. The CDR3 totals 15 residues. CDR1 is SGHAT and CDR2 is FQNNGV in the germline V gene. Written as DNA, the CDR3 is TGTGCCAGCACTAAGGGTGTTAACTCCTACAATGAGCAGTTCTTC. Its protein is CASTKGVNSYNEQFF.

The chain joins TRBV7-3 to TRBJ1-1; D is undetermined. Trimming took 5 bases from V and 2 from J, leaving 9 bases between them. In germline, CDR1 is SGHTA, CDR2 FQGTGA. The CDR3 has 13 amino acids. The CDR3 region is CASSPQVNTEAFF. Here the CDR3 DNA reads TGTGCCAGCAGCCCGCAGGTTAACACTGAAGCTTTCTTT.

The chain recombines TRBV6-1 with TRBJ2-7; no clear D gene. The CDR3 sequence is 14 residues long. CDR1 and CDR2 from the germline V gene are MNHNS and SASEGT. V lost 9 bases to trimming and J lost 7 bases, with 22 bases between them. CDR3 protein: CASVRASLAGEQYF. The CDR3 DNA reads TGTGCCAGTGTAAGGGCCTCCCTGGCTGGGGAGCAGTACTTC.